This paragraph reports one T cell receptor (beta chain). Its antigen has not been determined. Per-nucleotide qualities are absent, and no much larger clonotype sits a single base away. From V the trimming removes 5 bases and from J it removes 4 bases, while the gene matches leave 10 bases of the junction unaccounted for. The CDR3 goes from the cysteine to the phenylalanine over 16 residues. Only the CDR3 region is kept as DNA, spanning 48 bases read in frame from base 1. CDR1 and CDR2, looked up from the germline V gene, are SGHAT and FQNNGV. TCRbeta CDR3 regions were amplified from genomic DNA using the immunoSEQ Assay, a bias-controlled multiplex PCR. From the authors' description of their analysis: The number of nucleated cells in each sample was estimated by amplification of reference gene primers within the assay. Sequence reads were collapsed and filtered to measure the absolute abundance of every unique TCRbeta CDR3 rearrangement. For each sample, productive Simpson clonality was calculated by taking the square root of Simpson's diversity index across productive rearrangements. Here the immuneACCESS table is served through TCRdb, limited to in-frame sequences with V and J called. Missing clones are a known gap in these copies; in checked studies unresolved V genes cover under half, and the rest lacks a known reason. V, J and clone size are those of that table, while D and trimming were read from the DNA. Here the sample has some 150,000 clones; 75% to 90% occur a single time. The ten largest clones represent roughly 15% of the sample.

This specimen belongs to a study of blood T cell repertoires in COVID-19 (dated by TCRdb to between 2020 and 2021). Study-wide context: The collaborator samples originated in the United States, Italy and Spain and spanned the acute and convalescent phases of COVID-19. HLA class I and class II types, where available, came from metadata supplied by the sample provider rather than from assay-based typing. The repertoires were made available in a free public database intended to serve as a resource for research on the immune response to SARS-CoV-2. The samples were drawn from the first 160 participants of the ongoing ImmuneRACE study and from over 950 subjects provided by 6 global collaborators. The dataset comprised deeply sampled blood TCRbeta repertoires from subjects exposed to, actively infected with, or recovered from COVID-19. The prospective study material was composed of cDNA or gDNA derived from T cells, B-cell-depleted T cells, or PBMCs. Nearly every sample came with metadata listing a de-identified subject ID, COVID-19 status, age in years and sex. Summary of the overall study and its limitations: The amount of clinical and demographic metadata varied by source and participant and was provided uncurated.

The collaborating institutions used their own protocols to collect whole blood in K2EDTA tubes. For TCRbeta analysis, collaborator samples were shipped as frozen whole blood, as isolated PBMCs, or as DNA extracted from either sample type. This clonotype originated in a woman aged 40 to 55 with acute or convalescent COVID-19. Sequences were obtained from peripheral blood. The rearrangement joined TRBV11-2 to TRBJ2-7; the junction holds 11 bases that match TRBD2. The encoded CDR3 is CASSGRVSGGAYEQYF. The DNA reads TGTGCCAGCAGCGGACGCGTTAGCGGGGGGGCATACGAGCAGTACTTC.